These 19 T cell receptor beta chains originate from one sample sequenced in a study of cytomegalovirus exposure and HLA in healthy donors. Primers: 60 Vbeta forward and 13 Jbeta reverse. This table comes from immunoSEQ multiplex PCR, and its TCRdb copy is limited to in-frame clones, with some not included. The profile covers roughly 110,000 clones, with 60% to 75% appearing a single time and 7.5% to 9% taken by the ten largest. Specimen: PBMCs. These receptor sequences come from a man aged 25-45 years in good health and CMV-seronegative.

Remarks on this clone: The identical CDR3 is also encoded by other nucleotide sequences in the sample. The chain employs TRBV7-3 and TRBJ2-5; possible D gene TRBD2, 6 bases. CDR1 is SGHTA, CDR2 FQGTGA, per germline. The length of the CDR3 is 13 residues. The V gene lost 5 bases and the J gene lost 5 bases, with 12 bases spanning the gap. The CDR3: CASSPGRGETQYF. DNA for the CDR3: TGTGCCAGCAGCCCCGGTCGGGGGGAGACCCAGTACTTC.

V and J are TRBV7-6 and TRBJ2-1; tentatively, D is TRBD2 (7 bases). Trimming took off 2 bases at V and 7 bases at J, with 12 bases between the two ends. CDR3 length equals 14 residues. Germline CDR1 reads SGHVS; CDR2 reads FNYEAQ. This CDR3 reads CASSLSGEGNEQFF. CDR3 DNA: TGTGCCAGCAGCTTATCAGGGGAGGGGAATGAGCAGTTCTTC.

This clone was seen once. V gene TRBV6-1 combines with J gene TRBJ2-5; D is unclear. The CDR3 is made up of 13 amino acids. Trimming pared 8 bases from V and 5 bases from J, leaving 15 bases between. Germline-derived CDR1 and CDR2 are MNHNS and SASEGT. CDR3 in amino acids: CASAWSYPETQYF. CDR3 nucleotides: TGTGCCAGCGCGTGGTCCTACCCGGAGACCCAGTACTTC.

For the CDR3, the DNA is TGTGCCAGCTCACCTCGTTCGACAGGGGCGCATGAAAAACTGTTTTTT. Its protein is CASSPRSTGAHEKLFF. J is TRBJ1-4 and V is TRBV18, with 8 bases identical to TRBD1. The CDR3 sequence is 16 residues long. V dropped 3 bases and J dropped 6; count of bases not matched to a gene: 9. Germline lookup yields CDR1 KGHSH and CDR2 LQKENI. Full variable domain (missing parts from reference TRBV18 and TRBJ1-4): NAGVMQNPRHLVRRRGQEARLRCSPMKGHSHVYWYRQLPEEGLKFMVYLQKENIIDESGMPKERFSAEFPKEGPSILRIQQVVRGDSAAYFCASSPRSTGAHEKLFFGSGTQLSVL.

This clone was detected many times. This sequence joins TRBV5-1 and TRBJ2-3, with D maybe TRBD2 (6 bases). This CDR3 has 17 amino acids. The germline V and J ends were trimmed by 1 base and 3 bases, with 18 bases remaining between them. From germline, CDR1 is SGHRS and CDR2 YFSETQ. The CDR3 coding sequence is TGCGCCAGCAGCTTGATATCGGGGGATCGGATGACAGATACGCAGTATTTT. This encodes CASSLISGDRMTDTQYF.

The chain combines TRBV5-8 with TRBJ2-7; 9 nucleotides align to TRBD2. Germline V gives CDR1 SGHTS, CDR2 YDEGEE. With 8 bases clipped from V and 5 bases from J, the junction kept 17 bases outside the gene matches. The CDR3 length is 16 residues. CDR3 nucleotide sequence: TGTGCCAGTTCGTTGGGGGTCCTAGCGGGGACCGACGAGCAGTACTTC. This sequence encodes CASSLGVLAGTDEQYF.

V and J are TRBV29-1 and TRBJ2-6, with D maybe TRBD1 (5 bases). Germline CDR1 reads SQVTM; CDR2 reads ANQGSEA. V was pared by 6 bases and J by 0 bases, with 9 bases between. The CDR3 length is 14 residues. CDR3 in DNA: TGCAGCGTGGGTGGGGCCTCTGGGGCCAACGTCCTGACTTTC. Its protein product is CSVGGASGANVLTF.

The V and J genes are TRBV29-1 and TRBJ1-1; 11 bases are a match to TRBD1. Germline CDR1 and CDR2: SQVTM and ANQGSEA. Trimming cost V 8 bases and J 11 bases; bases outside gene matches: 10. The CDR3 is 12 residues long. The CDR3 loop reads CSFQGQGVRAFF. CDR3 in DNA: TGCAGCTTCCAGGGACAGGGGGTCCGGGCTTTCTTT.

This clone was counted between two and nine times. The gene calls are TRBV6-6 and TRBJ1-5; 8 bases agree with TRBD1. The trim removed 5 bases at V and 7 bases at J, leaving 13 bases unmatched. Germline assignment: CDR1 MNHNY and CDR2 SVGAGI (reference sequence). The CDR3 has 16 amino acids. CDR3 in amino acids: CASSKKRTGPYQPQHF. In DNA form, the CDR3 reads TGTGCCAGCAGTAAAAAACGGACAGGGCCCTACCAGCCCCAGCATTTT.

The chain recombines TRBV30 with TRBJ1-1, with 8 bases fitting TRBD1. Unmatched junction bases numbered 2, after V lost 5 bases and J lost 0 bases. Per germline, CDR1 GTSNPN and CDR2 SVGIG (reference sequence). The CDR3 consists of 13 residues. The CDR3 is CAWDRGMNTEAFF. The CDR3 DNA reads as TGTGCCTGGGACAGGGGAATGAACACTGAAGCTTTCTTT.

This clone was observed a handful of times. The V gene is TRBV19, the J gene TRBJ1-5, with D possibly being TRBD1 (5 bases). V was pared by 4 bases and J by 4 bases, with 8 bases between. The CDR3 runs to 13 residues. Germline V gives CDR1 LNHDA, CDR2 SQIVND (reference sequence). CDR3 sequence: CASSTQENQPQHF. The CDR3 DNA follows: TGTGCCAGTAGTACACAGGAGAATCAGCCCCAGCATTTT.

CDR3 sequence (DNA): TGTGCCAGCAGTTCGACAGGGGGGGCCTACGAGCAGTACTTC. Amino acids: CASSSTGGAYEQYF. The chain is built from TRBV27 and TRBJ2-7; 9 nucleotides agree with TRBD1. With V trimmed by 4 bases and J by 2 bases, 3 bases remained unmatched. In germline, CDR1 is MNHEY, CDR2 SMNVEV (reference sequence). The CDR3 extends over 14 amino acids.

This clone was counted only a few times. The chain employs TRBV7-6 and TRBJ2-1; weak D call: TRBD2 (6 bases). This CDR3 is 17 amino acids long. The ends were cut back, 1 base at V and 7 bases at J, with 20 bases in the middle. Germline CDR1 and CDR2: SGHVS and FNYEAQ. DNA for the CDR3: TGTGCCAGCAGCTTAGGGGAGGTCGGGAGAATGAAGAATGAGCAGTTCTTC. Encoded protein: CASSLGEVGRMKNEQFF. Using reference TRBV7-6 and TRBJ2-1 for the parts outside the CDR3, the full variable domain is GAGVSQSPRYKVTKRGQDVALRCDPISGHVSLYWYRQALGQGPEFLTYFNYEAQQDKSGLPNDRFSAERPEGSISTLTIQRTEQRDSAMYRCASSLGEVGRMKNEQFFGPGTRLTVL.

CDR3 in amino acids: CASNEGTGGRYEQYF. Written as DNA, the CDR3 is TGTGCCAGCAACGAAGGGACAGGGGGTCGCTACGAGCAGTACTTC. The V gene is TRBV6-6, the J gene TRBJ2-7; 11 bases line up with TRBD1. With V trimmed by 7 bases and J by 3 bases, 8 bases remained unmatched. This CDR3 comprises 15 residues. The germline gives CDR1 MNHNY, CDR2 SVGAGI (reference sequence).

The genes are TRBV6-1 and TRBJ2-7, with TRBD1 identical over 10 bases. Germline V gene lookup returns CDR1 MNHNS and CDR2 SASEGT. With V trimmed by 6 bases and J by 11 bases, 13 bases remained unmatched. The CDR3 is made up of 14 amino acids. Here the CDR3 DNA reads TGTGCCAGCAGGTCACCTCAACGACAGGGGGCGAAGTACTTC. Protein sequence: CASRSPQRQGAKYF.

The chain couples TRBV5-1 to TRBJ2-1; TRBD1 matches at 11 bases. The germline gives CDR1 SGHRS, CDR2 YFSETQ. With 0 bases clipped from V and 6 bases from J, the junction kept 2 bases outside the gene matches. This CDR3 has 15 amino acids. CDR3 region: CASSLVGQGGNEQFF. The CDR3 nucleotides are TGCGCCAGCAGCTTGGTGGGACAGGGGGGCAATGAGCAGTTCTTC.

This chain connects TRBV7-6 to TRBJ2-2; 12 nucleotides match TRBD2. Trimming at V came to 5 bases and at J to 8 bases, leaving 6 bases not matched to a gene. This CDR3 is built from 15 residues. Germline V gene sequence: CDR1 SGHVS, CDR2 FNYEAQ. The CDR3 reads CASSPTSGRKGELFF. In DNA form, the CDR3 reads TGTGCCAGCAGCCCTACTAGCGGGAGGAAGGGGGAGCTGTTTTTT.

There are a few counts of this clone. The rearrangement uses TRBV5-4 and TRBJ2-2; D might be TRBD1 (6 bases). This CDR3 comprises 13 residues. V was clipped by 2 bases and J by 5 bases, with 7 bases between them. CDR1 and CDR2 (germline): SGHNT, YYREEE (reference sequence). The CDR3 loop is CASSLQGTGELFF. CDR3 coding DNA: TGTGCCAGCAGCTTACAGGGAACCGGGGAGCTGTTTTTT.

V gene TRBV27 combines with J gene TRBJ2-2, with a possible D match to TRBD2 (6 bases). CDR1 MNHEY and CDR2 SMNVEV come from the germline V gene (reference sequence). V was shortened by 5 bases and J by 0 bases, with 10 bases between the two germline ends. CDR3 length equals 15 residues. The DNA of the CDR3 is TGTGCCAGCAGTCCCCCGGGGGCGAACACCGGGGAGCTGTTTTTT. Its translation: CASSPPGANTGELFF.